This TCR beta chain was found in a study of T-cell memory formation after mild COVID-19. About this clonotype: The target antigen is unknown.

TCRdb called the 5' RACE reads again in MiXCR, with one record for every CDR3 protein. The sample comprises some 150,000 distinct CDR3 sequences, 13% to 15% of which are singletons, and about 26% rests with the top ten. General observations from the study: In pre-infection memory, a portion of responding clones appeared, which suggested that cross-reactive memory joined.

The clonotype comes from an adult woman who had mild COVID-19 (a few samples of this study predate the infection). Cell type and time point are not known. Source material: PBMCs or a T cell subset sorted from them (not recorded which).

For the CDR3, the DNA is TGTGCCAGCAGTGCGACAGCAAACTATGGCTACACCTTC. This gives the protein CASSATANYGYTF. The chain employs TRBV27 and TRBJ1-2; perhaps TRBD1 as D (5 bases). Looked up from germline, CDR1 is MNHEY and CDR2 is SMNVEV (reference sequence). This CDR3 contains 13 residues. V was trimmed by 5 bases and J by 2 bases, leaving 9 bases between them.